The T cell receptor (beta chain) described here comes from a study of CD8+CD57+ T cells in acquired aplastic anemia. Study-wide background: DNA recovered from sorted CD4+ and CD8+ cells had a mean of approximately 3 ug.

Many counts were recorded for this clonotype. Profiling that covered TCR beta VDJ and CDR3 relied on genomic DNA as its template. Each CDR3 protein is one row after TCRdb ran MiXCR on the reads. The sample carries approximately 270,000 distinct CDR3 sequences, around 60% recorded once. Germline V gene data show CDR1 as SGHAT and CDR2 as FQDESV (reference sequence). The V end was cut by 4 bases, the J end by 5 bases, with 8 bases between. This CDR3 spans 12 amino acids. This clonotype was sampled from a human donor with severe aplastic anemia or a healthy control (not recorded which). This chain joins TRBV11-1 and TRBJ1-2, with D uncertain. Input material: sorted CD4+, CD8+, or CD8+CD57+ T cells (not recorded which) from PBMCs. As DNA, the CDR3 is TGTGCCAGCAGCTCAGGACTGTATGGCTACACCTTC. It translates to CASSSGLYGYTF.